A single sample gave rise to the 23 T cell receptor beta chains below, sequenced in a study of Ad26.COV2.S vaccination and SARS-CoV-2 variants. The treatment is: some 20 received Ad26.COV2.S at low or high dose, single or two shots; five or six received placebo; per-sample allocation not given. All samples were drawn on day 63, counting from the first vaccine or placebo injection. Data came from immunoSEQ multiplex PCR; TCRdb stores just in-frame clones and leaves some out. The sample carries about 440,000 clones, 90% recorded once. Sequenced here: peripheral blood, sampled in a trial of Ad26.COV2.S vaccine versus placebo. Receptors were obtained from a person between 18 and 60 years old who received the Ad26.COV2.S COVID-19 vaccine or a placebo.

The chain combines TRBV18 with TRBJ2-3; 15 bases match TRBD2. This CDR3 comprises 19 residues. Germline V lookup: CDR1 KGHSH, CDR2 LQKENI. With 2 bases clipped from V and 4 bases from J, the junction kept 10 bases outside the gene matches. The CDR3 sequence is CASSPGLAGGPRESDTQYF. DNA for the CDR3: TGTGCCAGCTCACCAGGACTAGCGGGAGGGCCTAGAGAATCAGATACGCAGTATTTT.

This chain links TRBV27 with TRBJ2-1, with D possibly being TRBD2 (6 bases). CDR1 and CDR2 (germline): MNHEY, SMNVEV (reference sequence). The CDR3 is 16 amino acids. V lost 2 bases and J 1 base, leaving 12 bases between the germline ends. The CDR3 DNA sequence: TGTGCCAGCAGTTTAATGCCGGGAGTATCCTACAATGAGCAGTTCTTC. This translates into CASSLMPGVSYNEQFF.

CDR3 nucleotide sequence: TGCGCCAGCAGTCAATGCCCAAGCTCCTACGAGCAGTACTTC. Translation: CASSQCPSSYEQYF. The rearrangement uses TRBV23-1 and TRBJ2-7; unclear D gene. TRBV23-1 is marked as an open reading frame, function uncertain. CDR3 length equals 14 residues. Trimming left V 1 base short and J 0 bases short, with 7 bases between.

A few counts support this clone. The J gene is TRBJ2-6, the V gene TRBV4-3; D ambiguous. Germline assignment: CDR1 LGHNA and CDR2 YSLEER. The CDR3 is 17 amino acids. V was shortened by 1 base and J by 0 bases, with 10 bases between the two germline ends. The CDR3 DNA follows: TGCGCCAGCAGCCAAGTTTTAGACATCTCTGGGGCCAACGTCCTGACTTTC. Its translation: CASSQVLDISGANVLTF.

Concerning this clone itself: One end of the junction is discordant with germline, which a read error may explain. The chain has TRBV30 and TRBJ2-7, with 7 bases aligning to TRBD1. The CDR3 consists of 11 residues. Germline assignment: CDR1 GTSNPN and CDR2 SVGIG (reference sequence). CDR3 sequence (DNA): TGTGCCTGGAGTGTTGGGGGACAGCCCCTCTTC. Translating gives CAWSVGGQPLF.

The chain uses TRBV27 and TRBJ2-7, with TRBD2 matching 11 bases. V gave up 6 bases and J gave up 4 bases; unmatched junction bases: 8. The germline CDR1 and CDR2 sequences are MNHEY and SMNVEV (reference sequence). The CDR3 loop spans 15 amino acids. CDR3 in DNA: TGTGCCAGCAGCCCGGGACTAGCGGAGGGGTACGAGCAGTACTTC. It specifies CASSPGLAEGYEQYF.

The rearrangement links TRBV7-9 to TRBJ2-3; D possibly corresponds to TRBD2 (5 bases). Germline CDR1 reads SEHNR; CDR2 reads FQNEAQ (reference sequence). V lost 0 bases and J lost 0, with 7 bases in between. CDR3 size: 15 residues. CDR3 bases: TGTGCCAGCAGCTTAGCGGGAGCTAGCACAGATACGCAGTATTTT. Its translation: CASSLAGASTDTQYF.

This clone was counted only a few times. The V and J genes are TRBV5-6 and TRBJ1-3, with 8 bases matching TRBD1. Germline-derived CDR1 and CDR2 are SGHDT and YYEEEE. The CDR3 loop spans 16 amino acids. V shed 0 bases, J shed 2 bases, and the junction held 4 bases outside the gene matches. Written as DNA, the CDR3 is TGTGCCAGCAGCTTGGAAGACAGGGGTGCTGGAAACACCATATATTTT. This gives the protein CASSLEDRGAGNTIYF. Full variable domain (missing parts from reference TRBV5-6 and TRBJ1-3): DAGVTQSPTHLIKTRGQQVTLRCSPKSGHDTVSWYQQALGQGPQFIFQYYEEEERQRGNFPDRFSGHQFPNYSSELNVNALLLGDSALYLCASSLEDRGAGNTIYFGEGSWLTVV.

The CDR3 DNA is TGTGCCAGCAGCTTGCCCACGACTAATTCACCCCTCCACTTT. This sequence encodes CASSLPTTNSPLHF. The rearrangement uses TRBV5-6 and TRBJ1-6; no clear D gene. The ends were cut back, 1 base at V and 6 bases at J, with 8 bases in the middle. The CDR3 runs 14 residues. CDR1 is SGHDT and CDR2 is YYEEEE in the germline V gene.

This clone was observed a handful of times. The chain couples TRBV7-9 to TRBJ2-1; D is unclear. V lost 1 base to trimming and J lost 9 bases, with 7 bases between them. The CDR3 runs to 12 residues. Germline assignment: CDR1 SEHNR and CDR2 FQNEAQ (reference sequence). CDR3 region: CASSLGPSEQFF. In nucleotides, the CDR3 is TGTGCCAGCAGCTTAGGTCCTAGTGAGCAGTTCTTC.

The gene calls are TRBV2 and TRBJ1-6, with D possibly TRBD1 on 6 matching bases. Germline lookup yields CDR1 SNHLY and CDR2 FYNNEI. The CDR3 totals 15 residues. Trimming removed 5 bases from V and 6 bases from J, with 14 bases in between. The CDR3 region has the DNA TGTGCCAGCAGTCCGTGGGGGGCGACTAATTCACCCCTCCACTTT. Translating it yields CASSPWGATNSPLHF.

The chain recombines TRBV12-3 or TRBV12-4 with TRBJ1-2; TRBD1 is a possible D gene (6 bases). V was clipped by 5 bases and J by 7 bases, with 11 bases between them. The CDR3 runs 12 residues. The CDR3 protein is CASSMDSRGYTF. The CDR3, as DNA: TGTGCCAGCAGTATGGACAGTCGTGGCTACACCTTC.

The CDR3 protein is CASRGPGPHLRDEQYF. CDR3 in DNA: TGTGCCAGCAGAGGACCGGGCCCCCATCTTCGGGACGAGCAGTACTTC. The chain joins TRBV28 to TRBJ2-7; D is ambiguous. Trimming stripped 6 bases from V and 5 bases from J, with 23 bases between. This CDR3 contains 16 residues. Germline V gene lookup returns CDR1 MDHEN and CDR2 SYDVKM.

V and J are TRBV6-2 or TRBV6-3 and TRBJ2-2; D not certain. The CDR3 contains 13 residues. Germline V lookup: CDR1 MNHEY, CDR2 SVGEGT. V lost 2 bases and J lost 3, with 4 bases in between. For the CDR3, the DNA is TGTGCCAGCAGTTACCCTCACACCGGGGAGCTGTTTTTT. Encoded protein: CASSYPHTGELFF.

This chain joins TRBV5-6 and TRBJ1-5, with unresolved D. CDR3 size: 16 residues. V dropped 0 bases and J dropped 6 bases, with 16 bases sitting between them. Germline V gene sequence: CDR1 SGHDT, CDR2 YYEEEE. CDR3 residues: CASSLGSGAKSQPQHF. The CDR3 DNA is TGTGCCAGCAGCTTGGGTTCGGGAGCCAAAAGTCAGCCCCAGCATTTT.

The table lists this clone with a count of one. The chain employs TRBV28 and TRBJ2-7; possibly TRBD1 for D (5 bases). Germline lookup yields CDR1 MDHEN and CDR2 SYDVKM. CDR3 size: 18 residues. V lost 2 bases, J lost 3 bases, and 23 bases lay in between. The DNA for the CDR3 is TGTGCCAGCAGTTTAACCCCTAGGGCAGGGAACTACTACTACGAGCAGTACTTC. This translates into CASSLTPRAGNYYYEQYF. Using reference TRBV28 and TRBJ2-7 for the parts outside the CDR3, the full variable domain is DVKVTQSSRYLVKRTGEKVFLECVQDMDHENMFWYRQDPGLGLRLIYFSYDVKMKEKGDIPEGYSVSREKKERFSLILESASTNQTSMYLCASSLTPRAGNYYYEQYFGPGTRLTVT.

The chain employs TRBV28 and TRBJ1-1, with 10 bases matching TRBD1. CDR1 and CDR2 (germline): MDHEN, SYDVKM. This CDR3 is built from 15 residues. Trimming cost V 3 bases and J 4 bases; bases outside gene matches: 5. The CDR3 here is CASSLPGQGVTEAFF. The DNA of the CDR3 is TGTGCCAGCAGTTTGCCCGGACAGGGGGTCACTGAAGCTTTCTTT.

In its sample, this clone was seen once. One end of the junction does not line up with germline, which may come from a read error. J is TRBJ2-7 and V is TRBV2, with a weak D call TRBD1 (5 bases). Germline V gives CDR1 SNHLY, CDR2 FYNNEI. This CDR3 spans 11 amino acids. CDR3 amino acids: CASSVMGLTLF. The CDR3 nucleotides read TGTGCCAGCAGTGTGATGGGGCTGACCCTGTTC.

This chain joins TRBV5-1 and TRBJ2-3, with D unclear. This CDR3 contains 16 residues. Trimming left V 4 bases short and J 2 bases short, with 17 bases between. The germline V gene encodes CDR1 SGHRS and CDR2 YFSETQ. The CDR3 here is CASSPWVEATTDTQYF. The CDR3 DNA reads as TGCGCCAGCAGCCCCTGGGTAGAAGCGACCACAGATACGCAGTATTTT.

The J gene is TRBJ1-6, the V gene TRBV28; D is unclear. The CDR3 length is 15 residues. Germline V gene lookup returns CDR1 MDHEN and CDR2 SYDVKM. Trimming stripped 3 bases from V and 7 bases from J, with 13 bases between. CDR3 DNA: TGTGCCAGCAGTTTCCCGAACCCAACAAATTCACCCCTCCACTTT. Amino acid sequence: CASSFPNPTNSPLHF.

The chain couples TRBV7-9 to TRBJ2-7; TRBD2 aligns across 13 bases. Germline CDR1 is SEHNR and CDR2 is FQNEAQ (reference sequence). The trim removed 5 bases at V and 5 bases at J, leaving 3 bases unmatched. This CDR3 is 14 amino acids long. As DNA, the CDR3 is TGTGCCAGCAGCCCGGGACTAGCGGGGCACGAGCAGTACTTC. Translated: CASSPGLAGHEQYF.

The chain couples TRBV27 to TRBJ2-7; 9 bases line up with TRBD1. The CDR3 extends over 15 amino acids. J gave up 3 bases and V 2 bases, and 5 bases lay outside the gene matches. From germline, CDR1 is MNHEY and CDR2 SMNVEV (reference sequence). The CDR3 DNA is TGTGCCAGCAGTTTAGCAGGACAGGGGTACTACGAGCAGTACTTC. Translating gives CASSLAGQGYYEQYF.

This clone was observed once. The rearrangement joins TRBV10-3 to TRBJ2-5, with D possibly being TRBD2 (5 bases). Germline V gives CDR1 ENHRY, CDR2 SYGVKD. V lost 6 bases and J lost 5, with 13 bases in between. The CDR3 consists of 13 residues. The DNA of the CDR3 is TGTGCCATCAGCCCTGGACGGAGGGAGACCCAGTACTTC. This encodes CAISPGRRETQYF.